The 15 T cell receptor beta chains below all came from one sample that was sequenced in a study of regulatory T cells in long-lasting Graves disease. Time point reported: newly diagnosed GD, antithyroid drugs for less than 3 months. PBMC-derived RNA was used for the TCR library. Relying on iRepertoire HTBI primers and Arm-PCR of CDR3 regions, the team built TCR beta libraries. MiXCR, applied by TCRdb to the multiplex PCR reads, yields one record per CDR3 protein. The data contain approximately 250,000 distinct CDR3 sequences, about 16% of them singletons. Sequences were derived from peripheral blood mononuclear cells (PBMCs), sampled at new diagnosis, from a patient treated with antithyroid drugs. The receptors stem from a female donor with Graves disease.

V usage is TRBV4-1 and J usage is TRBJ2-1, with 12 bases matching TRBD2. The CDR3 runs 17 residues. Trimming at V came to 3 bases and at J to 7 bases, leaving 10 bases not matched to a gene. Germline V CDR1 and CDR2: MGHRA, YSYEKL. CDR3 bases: TGCGCCAGCAGCCAGACTAGCGGGAGTCCCTTCAGGAATGAGCAGTTCTTC. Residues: CASSQTSGSPFRNEQFF.

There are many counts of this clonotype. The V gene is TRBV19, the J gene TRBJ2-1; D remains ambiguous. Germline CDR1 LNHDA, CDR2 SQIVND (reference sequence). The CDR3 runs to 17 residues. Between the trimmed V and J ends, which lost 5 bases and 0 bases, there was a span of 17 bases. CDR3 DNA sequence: TGTGCCAGTAGTGAACGGACCCTACATAGCTCCTACAATGAGCAGTTCTTC. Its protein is CASSERTLHSSYNEQFF.

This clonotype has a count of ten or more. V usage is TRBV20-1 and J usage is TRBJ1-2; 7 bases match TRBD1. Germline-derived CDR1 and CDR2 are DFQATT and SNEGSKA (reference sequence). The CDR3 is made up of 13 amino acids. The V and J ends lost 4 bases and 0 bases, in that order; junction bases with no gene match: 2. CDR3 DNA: TGCAGTGCTACGACAGGGCCTAACTATGGCTACACCTTC. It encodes CSATTGPNYGYTF.

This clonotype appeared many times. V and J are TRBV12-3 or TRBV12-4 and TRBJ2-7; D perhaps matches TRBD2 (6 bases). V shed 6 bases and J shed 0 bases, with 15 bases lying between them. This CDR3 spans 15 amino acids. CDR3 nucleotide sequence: TGTGCCAGCAGCCCGAGCGGGTCGAGCTCCTACGAGCAGTACTTC. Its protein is CASSPSGSSSYEQYF.

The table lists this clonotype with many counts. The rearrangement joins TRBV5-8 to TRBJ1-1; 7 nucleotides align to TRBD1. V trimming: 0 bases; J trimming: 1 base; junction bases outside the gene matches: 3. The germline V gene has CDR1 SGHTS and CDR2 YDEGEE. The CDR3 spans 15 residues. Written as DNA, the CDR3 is TGTGCCAGCAGCTTGGGGGACAGCCCGAACACTGAAGCTTTCTTT. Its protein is CASSLGDSPNTEAFF.

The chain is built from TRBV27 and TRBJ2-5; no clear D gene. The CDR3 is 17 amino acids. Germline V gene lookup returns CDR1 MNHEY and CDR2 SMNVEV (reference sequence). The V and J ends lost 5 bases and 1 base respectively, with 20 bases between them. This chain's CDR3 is CASSPLSTKTVQETQYF. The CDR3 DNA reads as TGTGCCAGCAGTCCGCTATCTACGAAGACGGTCCAAGAGACCCAGTACTTC.

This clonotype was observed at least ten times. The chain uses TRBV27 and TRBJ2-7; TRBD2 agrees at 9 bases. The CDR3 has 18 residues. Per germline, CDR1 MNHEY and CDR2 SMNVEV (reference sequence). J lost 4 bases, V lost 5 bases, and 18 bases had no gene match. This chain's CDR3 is CASSPPGSPGTSSYEQYF. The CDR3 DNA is TGTGCCAGCAGTCCGCCAGGGTCCCCCGGGACTAGCAGTTACGAGCAGTACTTC.

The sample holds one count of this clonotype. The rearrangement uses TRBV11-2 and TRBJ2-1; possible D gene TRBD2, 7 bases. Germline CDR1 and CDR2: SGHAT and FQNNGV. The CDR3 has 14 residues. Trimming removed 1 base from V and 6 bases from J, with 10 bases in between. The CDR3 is CASSLAGGINEQFF. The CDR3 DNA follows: TGTGCCAGCAGCTTAGCGGGGGGCATCAATGAGCAGTTCTTC.

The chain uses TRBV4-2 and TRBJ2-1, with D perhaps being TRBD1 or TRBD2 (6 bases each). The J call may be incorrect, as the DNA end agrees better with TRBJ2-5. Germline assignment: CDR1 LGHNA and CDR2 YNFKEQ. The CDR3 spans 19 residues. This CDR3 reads CASSQDRALGGGVQETQYF. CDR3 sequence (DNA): TGTGCCAGCAGCCAAGATCGGGCTCTAGGGGGAGGAGTCCAAGAGACCCAGTACTTC.

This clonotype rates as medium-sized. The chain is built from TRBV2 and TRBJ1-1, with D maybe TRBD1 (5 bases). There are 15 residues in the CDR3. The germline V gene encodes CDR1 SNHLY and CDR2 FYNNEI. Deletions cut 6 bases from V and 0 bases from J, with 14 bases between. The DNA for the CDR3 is TGTGCCAGCAGCAAGCGACAGCTCATGAACACTGAAGCTTTCTTT. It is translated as CASSKRQLMNTEAFF.

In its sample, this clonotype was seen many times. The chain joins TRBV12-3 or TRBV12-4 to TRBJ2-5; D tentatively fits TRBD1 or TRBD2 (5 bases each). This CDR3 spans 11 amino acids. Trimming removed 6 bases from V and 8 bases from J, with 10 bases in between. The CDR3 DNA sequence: TGTGCCAGCAGCTCAGGGACCACCCAGTACTTC. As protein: CASSSGTTQYF.

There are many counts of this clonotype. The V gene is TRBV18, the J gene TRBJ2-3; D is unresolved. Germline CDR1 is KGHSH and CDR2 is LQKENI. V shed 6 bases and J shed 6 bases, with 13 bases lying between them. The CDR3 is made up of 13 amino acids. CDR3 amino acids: CASSVPGRDTQYF. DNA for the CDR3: TGTGCCAGCTCGGTCCCCGGTAGGGATACGCAGTATTTT.

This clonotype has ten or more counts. CDR3 nucleotide sequence: TGTGCCAGCACCCTACTAGCGGCCTCCTACAATGAGCAGTTCTTC. Amino acid sequence: CASTLLAASYNEQFF. The chain carries TRBV6-1 and TRBJ2-1, with 8 nucleotides matching TRBD2. This CDR3 contains 15 residues. The trim removed 7 bases at V and 0 bases at J, leaving 5 bases unmatched. Germline values: CDR1 MNHNS, CDR2 SASEGT.

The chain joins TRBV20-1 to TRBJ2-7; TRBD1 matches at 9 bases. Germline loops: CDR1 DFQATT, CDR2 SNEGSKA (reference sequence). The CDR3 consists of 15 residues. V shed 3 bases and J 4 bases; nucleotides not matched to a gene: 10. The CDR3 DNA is TGCAGTGCTAGGGTTCTGGGACAGGGAAGTTACGAGCAGTACTTC. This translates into CSARVLGQGSYEQYF.

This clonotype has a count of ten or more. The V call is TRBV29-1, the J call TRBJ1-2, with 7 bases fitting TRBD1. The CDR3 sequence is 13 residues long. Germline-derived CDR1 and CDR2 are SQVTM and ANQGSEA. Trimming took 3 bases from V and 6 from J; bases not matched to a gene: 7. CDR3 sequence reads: CSVDMTGLDGYTF. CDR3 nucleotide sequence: TGCAGCGTTGACATGACAGGGTTGGATGGCTACACCTTC.